This TCR beta chain comes out of a study of blood T cell repertoires in COVID-19. On the study more broadly: The United States, Italy and Spain provided the acute and convalescent COVID-19 samples.

Source study methods: How many nucleated cells were present was estimated from reference gene primer amplification. Generated by immunoSEQ multiplex PCR, the TCRdb table keeps only in-frame clones and is missing some. The D gene and trimming were derived from the DNA, and the V and J assignments and clone size from that table. Of 65,000 to 95,000 clones listed, about 90% are singletons. J was trimmed by 3 bases and V by 4 bases; bases with no gene match: 8. CDR3 length equals 16 residues. The germline CDR1 and CDR2 sequences are MGHRA and YSYEKL. The sequence was collected from a middle-aged man with active COVID-19. The material sequenced was peripheral blood. The chain couples TRBV4-1 to TRBJ2-1; 8 bases are a match to TRBD1. The CDR3 protein is CASSPHRDRIYNEQFF. The DNA of the CDR3 is TGCGCCAGCAGCCCCCACCGGGACAGGATCTACAATGAGCAGTTCTTC.